This T cell receptor (beta chain) emerged from a study of blood T cell repertoires in COVID-19. In the study overall: Italy, Spain and the United States were the sources of the convalescent and acute COVID-19 samples. PBMCs, B-cell-depleted T cells, or T cells were the source of the cDNA or gDNA that made up the material.

Germline lookup yields CDR1 SEHNR and CDR2 FQNEAQ (reference sequence). J lost 7 bases, V lost 2 bases, and 14 bases had no gene match. CDR3 length: 17 residues. Authors' analysis steps: Amplifying reference gene primers gave estimates of nucleated cell counts. Assay used: immunoSEQ multiplex PCR; TCRdb lists only in-frame clones, some missing. V and J calls and clone size are copied from that table; D and trimming were computed from the DNA. Of 150,000 to 200,000 clones listed, just over 90% are singletons. The TCR was taken from a man aged 18 to 35 with acute or convalescent COVID-19. Sequenced sample: peripheral blood. The chain combines TRBV7-9 with TRBJ2-1; TRBD2 matches 7 bases. The CDR3 DNA sequence: TGTGCCAGCAGCTTACCCCTTGGGGGGGAACGGGCGAATGAGCAGTTCTTC. Residues: CASSLPLGGERANEQFF.